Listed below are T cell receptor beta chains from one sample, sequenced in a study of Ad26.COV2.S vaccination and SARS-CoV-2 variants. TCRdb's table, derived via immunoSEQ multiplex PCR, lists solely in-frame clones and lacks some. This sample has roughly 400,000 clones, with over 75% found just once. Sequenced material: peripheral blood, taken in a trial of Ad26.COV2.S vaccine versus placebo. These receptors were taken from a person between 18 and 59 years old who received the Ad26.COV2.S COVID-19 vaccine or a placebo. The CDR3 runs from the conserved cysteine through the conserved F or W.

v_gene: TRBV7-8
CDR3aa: CASSLYRDSSQPQHF

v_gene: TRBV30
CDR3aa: CAWTHGTNYYEQYF

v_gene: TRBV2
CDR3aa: CASSEKFWHGYTF

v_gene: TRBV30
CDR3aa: CAWSRREDSTDTQYF

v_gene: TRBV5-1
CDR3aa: CASSLSRTGGNEQFF

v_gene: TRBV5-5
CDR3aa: CASSLALSFSYEQYF

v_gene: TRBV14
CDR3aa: CASSQAGGRTHNEQFF

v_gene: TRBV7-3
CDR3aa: CASSDNTEAFF

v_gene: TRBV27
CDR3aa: CASRAGPGF

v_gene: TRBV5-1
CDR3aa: CASSLVATSNTGELFF

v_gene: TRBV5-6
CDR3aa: CASSLVRGGLDVETQYF

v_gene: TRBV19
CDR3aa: CASSMVSPTDTQYF

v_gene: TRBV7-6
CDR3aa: CASSLVFQNEQFF

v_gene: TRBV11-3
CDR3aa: CASSLRAGMTYEQYF

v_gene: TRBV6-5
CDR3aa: CASSPAGADYEQYF

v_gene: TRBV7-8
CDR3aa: CASSSAGGTRKTEAFF

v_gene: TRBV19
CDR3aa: CASRLGFSYNEQFF

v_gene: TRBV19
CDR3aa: CASIDPRDRGRRNYGYTF

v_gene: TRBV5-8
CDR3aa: CASSLAASGIYNEQFF

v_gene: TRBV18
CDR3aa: CASSQTGLAYEQYF

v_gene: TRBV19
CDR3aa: CASSIEGTRAYNEQFF

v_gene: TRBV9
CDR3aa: CASSRQGQETQYF

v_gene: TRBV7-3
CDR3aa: CASSLTKGNLRGENTEAFF

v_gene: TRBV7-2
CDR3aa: CASSLVRGKAYEQYF

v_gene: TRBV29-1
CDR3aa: CSVGDTTYGYTF

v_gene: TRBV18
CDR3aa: CASSPQSVPNYGYTF

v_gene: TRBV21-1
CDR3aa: CASTSTGEKLFF

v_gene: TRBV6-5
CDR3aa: CASSRAGSYNEQFF

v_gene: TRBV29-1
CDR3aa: CSVEGGYNEQFF

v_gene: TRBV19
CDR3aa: CASSATGGTNEKLFF

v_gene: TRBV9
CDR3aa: CASSVEVGQGSRNEQFF

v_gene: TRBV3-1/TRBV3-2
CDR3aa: CASSQGTSPQHF

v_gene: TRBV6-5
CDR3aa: CASTTPGYEQYF

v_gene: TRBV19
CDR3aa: CASSIGDRGNYGYTF

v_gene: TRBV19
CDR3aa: CASSIIGARGGNQPQHF

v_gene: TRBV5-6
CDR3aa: CASSSLTRMNTEAFF

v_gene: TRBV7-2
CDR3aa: CASSFGTSENEQFF

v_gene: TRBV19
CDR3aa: CASKAGTGISGELFF

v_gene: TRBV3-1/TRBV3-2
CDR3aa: CASSQAPGARYEQYF

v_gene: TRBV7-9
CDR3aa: CASSSWTGGGTNTGELFF

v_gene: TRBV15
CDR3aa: CATSREAGGSTDTQYF

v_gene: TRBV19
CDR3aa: CASSLGGQETQYF

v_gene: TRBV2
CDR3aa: CASSPQKNEKLFF